This is a list of T cell receptor beta chains from one sample in a study of glioma-infiltrating T cells. A single record per CDR3 protein comes from TCRdb applying MiXCR to the multiplex PCR reads. Found here are more than 350,000 distinct CDR3 sequences, around 45% of them singletons; the top ten hold around 12%. The sequencing sample was made of glioma tissue, nonneoplastic brain tissue, or PBMCs (not recorded which). These receptors were obtained from a human donor with low-grade glioma or glioblastoma, undergoing nonglioma brain surgery, or in good health (not recorded which). Both conserved end residues are part of each CDR3. The D gene is left open where the match is weak. Expanded clones are given a class, and other clones once, few, many or no size at all.

j_call clone_size d_call v_call cdr3_aa cdr3_nt
TRBJ1-2 . TRBD1 TRBV5-1 CASSVQGDYGYIF TGCGCCAGCAGCGTACAGGGGGACTATGGCTACATCTTC
TRBJ2-3 few . TRBV11-2 CASSRFGRRTDTQYF TGTGCCAGCAGCCGTTTTGGACGACGCACAGATACGCAGTATTTT
TRBJ2-3 . . TRBV20-1 CSAQDSGDTQYF TGCAGTGCTCAGGACAGTGGCGATACGCAGTATTTT
TRBJ1-4 few . TRBV28 CASRYSGWIATNEKLFF TGTGCCAGCAGATACTCAGGGTGGATTGCAACTAATGAAAAACTGTTTTTT
TRBJ2-1 many . TRBV27 CASSFLRDDNEQFF TGTGCCAGCAGTTTTCTAAGAGATGACAATGAGCAGTTCTTC
TRBJ1-1 few . TRBV5-1 CASSYDTGVNTEAFF TGCGCCAGCAGCTATGACACTGGGGTGAACACTGAAGCTTTCTTT
TRBJ2-7 few TRBD1 TRBV28 CATQGVDRGYEQYF TGTGCCACCCAGGGGGTGGACAGGGGGTACGAGCAGTACTTC
TRBJ2-1 . . TRBV19 CASSIRRAGEQFF TGTGCCAGTAGTATTAGGAGGGCTGGTGAGCAGTTCTTC
TRBJ2-3 . . TRBV20-1 CSASDAKTRSTDTQYF TGCAGTGCTTCCGATGCAAAGACGAGAAGCACAGATACGCAGTATTTT
TRBJ2-1 many . TRBV6-2/TRBV6-3 CASKKLADTYNEQFF TGTGCCAGCAAGAAACTAGCTGATACCTACAATGAGCAGTTCTTC
TRBJ2-1 few . TRBV12-3/TRBV12-4 CASGPGSSSYNEQFF TGTGCCAGCGGACCCGGGAGTAGCTCCTACAATGAGCAGTTCTTC
TRBJ1-2 few . TRBV11-2 CASSPDDPRHYGYTF TGTGCCAGCAGCCCCGATGATCCGAGACACTATGGCTACACCTTC
TRBJ1-1 . . TRBV10-3 CAIILDTQGTEAFF TGTGCCATCATATTAGACACACAGGGCACTGAAGCTTTCTTT
TRBJ1-2 . . TRBV4-1 CASSQDPLAAGYTF TGCGCCAGCAGCCAAGATCCCCTCGCAGCGGGCTACACCTTC
TRBJ2-3 . . TRBV4-2 CASSWAGGQDTQYF TGTGCCAGCAGCTGGGCAGGTGGGCAAGATACGCAGTATTTT
TRBJ1-1 many . TRBV6-2/TRBV6-3 CASSWAGVGTEAFF TGTGCCAGCAGTTGGGCGGGGGTTGGCACTGAAGCTTTCTTT
TRBJ2-1 few TRBD1 TRBV28 CASSFSRTGAYNEQFF TGTGCCAGCAGTTTCTCCCGGACAGGGGCCTACAATGAGCAGTTCTTC
TRBJ2-5 . . TRBV7-3 CASSLSGGARTEAQHF TGTGCCAGCAGCTTAAGTGGGGGAGCGAGAACAGAGGCCCAGCACTTC
TRBJ2-7 . TRBD2 TRBV20-1 CSARDRTSGGGSGEQYF TGCAGTGCTAGAGATCGGACTAGCGGCGGCGGCAGTGGTGAGCAGTACTTC
TRBJ2-3 few TRBD2 TRBV20-1 CSARTSGNPDTQYF TGCAGTGCTAGGACTAGCGGGAATCCAGATACGCAGTATTTT
TRBJ1-1 . . TRBV29-1 CSVTLGLNTEAFF TGCAGCGTCACCCTGGGCCTTAACACTGAAGCTTTCTTT
TRBJ2-1 many . TRBV20-1 CSASKDGTYNEQFF TGCAGTGCTAGTAAGGACGGGACTTACAATGAGCAGTTCTTC
TRBJ1-5 many TRBD1 TRBV20-1 CSARTGGGHQPQHF TGCAGTGCTCGGACAGGGGGTGGCCATCAGCCCCAGCATTTT
TRBJ2-7 few . TRBV7-2 CASSLQTRYEQYF TGTGCCAGCAGCCTACAGACACGCTACGAGCAGTACTTC
TRBJ2-3 . TRBD2 TRBV2 CASSVEAGGDTQYF TGTGCCAGCAGTGTAGAAGCGGGGGGGGATACGCAGTATTTT
TRBJ2-7 many TRBD2 TRBV6-2/TRBV6-3 CASRKREREQYF TGTGCCAGCAGAAAGCGGGAGAGGGAGCAGTACTTC
TRBJ2-2 . . TRBV29-1 CSVVRSTEGGELFF TGCAGCGTTGTCCGGTCTACGGAGGGTGGGGAGCTGTTTTTT
TRBJ2-5 . . TRBV7-2 CASSPQWGGGQETRYF TGTGCCAGCAGCCCGCAGTGGGGAGGTGGACAAGAGACCCGGTACTTC
TRBJ2-2 . TRBD2 TRBV20-1 CSASTSGNTGELFF TGCAGTGCTAGTACTAGCGGGAACACCGGGGAGCTGTTTTTT
TRBJ2-6 . . TRBV7-3 CASSPRGGGVSSGANVLTF TGTGCCAGCAGCCCCAGGGGTGGCGGGGTCTCCTCTGGGGCCAACGTCCTGACTTTC
TRBJ2-7 . . TRBV28 CASSFELSTRRYEQYF TGTGCCAGCAGTTTTGAATTAAGTACTAGGAGGTACGAGCAGTACTTC
TRBJ1-1 . . TRBV20-1 CSARPDMNTEAFF TGCAGTGCTAGACCAGATATGAACACTGAAGCTTTCTTT
TRBJ2-1 few TRBD1 TRBV7-2 CASSDSRGSSYNEQFF TGTGCCAGCAGCGACAGCAGGGGGAGCTCCTACAATGAGCAGTTCTTC
TRBJ2-3 . . TRBV6-5 CASSYSLLGDTQYF TGTGCCAGCAGTTACTCGCTATTGGGGGATACGCAGTATTTT
TRBJ1-6 . . TRBV10-3 CAISESIRARNSPLHF TGTGCCATCAGTGAGTCGATCCGGGCTCGGAATTCACCCCTCCACTTT
TRBJ2-5 many . TRBV20-1 CSARADRYQETQYF TGCAGTGCTAGAGCGGACAGATACCAAGAGACCCAGTACTTC
TRBJ2-7 few TRBD1 TRBV20-1 CSENLSDRADEQYF TGCAGTGAGAACCTCTCGGACAGGGCAGACGAGCAGTACTTC
TRBJ2-2 few . TRBV2 CASSQPGELFF TGTGCCAGCTCGCAACCGGGGGAGCTGTTTTTT
TRBJ1-5 . . TRBV5-1 CASSFTGINQPQHF TGCGCCAGCAGCTTCACAGGGATCAATCAGCCCCAGCATTTT
TRBJ1-1 few . TRBV6-1 CASSSEGVNTEAFF TGTGCCAGCAGCTCCGAGGGGGTGAACACTGAAGCTTTCTTT
TRBJ1-1 . . TRBV27 CASCLSGRTEAFF TGTGCCAGCTGTTTATCAGGGCGAACTGAAGCTTTCTTT
TRBJ1-3 . . TRBV28 CASPGLREKTIYF TGTGCCAGCCCGGGTTTAAGGGAAAAAACCATATATTTT
TRBJ2-2 . . TRBV5-1 CASSLGSGHTGELFF TGCGCCAGCAGCTTGGGAAGCGGCCACACCGGGGAGCTGTTTTTT
TRBJ1-2 few TRBD1 TRBV2 CASIEDRGYGYTF TGTGCCAGCATTGAGGACAGGGGCTATGGCTACACCTTC
TRBJ2-3 . TRBD1 TRBV28 CASSASGGPSTDTQYF TGTGCCAGCAGTGCCTCAGGGGGCCCTAGCACAGATACGCAGTATTTT
TRBJ1-3 many . TRBV6-1 CASSLSTSSGNTIYF TGTGCCAGCAGTTTATCGACGAGCTCTGGAAACACCATATATTTT
TRBJ2-7 few TRBD1 TRBV7-4 CASSFDRGEQYF TGTGCCAGCAGTTTTGACAGGGGCGAGCAGTACTTC
TRBJ2-3 many . TRBV7-8 CASSLVIRTDTQYF TGTGCCAGCAGCCTAGTCATCCGCACAGATACGCAGTATTTT
TRBJ2-3 . . TRBV29-1 CSVGFTDTQYF TGCAGCGTGGGTTTCACAGATACGCAGTATTTT
TRBJ1-2 . . TRBV7-2 CASARDKNYGYTF TGTGCCAGCGCCCGGGACAAGAACTATGGCTACACCTTC
TRBJ2-4 . . TRBV28 CASSQVFGPKGNIEYF TGTGCCAGCAGCCAAGTGTTCGGCCCCAAGGGGAACATTGAGTACTTC
TRBJ2-3 many . TRBV27 CASSFRARTDTQYF TGTGCCAGCAGTTTTCGGGCCCGAACAGATACGCAGTATTTT
TRBJ2-3 . . TRBV5-6 CASSSGPLSTDTQYF TGTGCCAGCAGTTCCGGGCCCCTAAGCACAGATACGCAGTATTTT
TRBJ2-1 many . TRBV27 CASSPRGLLSYNEQFF TGTGCCAGCAGTCCTAGGGGATTACTCTCCTACAATGAGCAGTTCTTC
TRBJ2-1 . . TRBV7-6 CAGSKSQGLTYYNEQFF TGTGCCGGCAGCAAATCTCAGGGTTTAACTTACTACAATGAGCAGTTCTTC
TRBJ2-7 many . TRBV27 CASSVGGTHSYEQYF TGTGCCAGCTCCGTGGGGGGTACACATTCCTACGAGCAGTACTTC
TRBJ2-1 many TRBD2 TRBV15 CATSRARGLAEGEQFF TGTGCCACCAGCAGAGCCCGGGGACTAGCCGAGGGTGAGCAGTTCTTC
TRBJ2-3 . . TRBV7-9 CALRGSTDTQYF TGTGCCCTCCGGGGCAGCACAGATACGCAGTATTTT
TRBJ1-6 few . TRBV12-3/TRBV12-4 CASSFNGNSPLHF TGTGCCAGCAGTTTCAACGGGAACTCACCCCTCCACTTT
TRBJ1-2 once . TRBV27 CASNFYLGWNYGYTF TGTGCCAGCAATTTTTACCTGGGTTGGAACTATGGCTACACCTTC